Shown below are 14 T cell receptor beta chains from a single sample sequenced in a study of T cells in Graves' hyperthyroidism and ophthalmopathy. There were TCR beta CDR3 regions amplified from RNA transcripts. TCR CDR3 underwent first-round RT-PCR with the HTBI primer set. TCRdb processed the multiplex PCR reads anew with MiXCR; each CDR3 protein has one entry. The data show 300,000 to 450,000 distinct CDR3 sequences, 15% to 18% seen once. Sequencing used blood. These receptor sequences come from a woman under 30 with Graves' hyperthyroidism that later progressed to Graves' ophthalmopathy.

J is TRBJ1-5 and V is TRBV19; D is possibly TRBD1 (5 bases). The germline V gene encodes CDR1 LNHDA and CDR2 SQIVND (reference sequence). Trimming left V 6 bases short and J 0 bases short, with 24 bases between. This CDR3 comprises 19 residues. The CDR3 bases are TGTGCCAGTAGGATCAAACACCTCGTCGGGACGGCTAGCAATCAGCCCCAGCATTTT. It codes for CASRIKHLVGTASNQPQHF.

Concerning this clonotype: A much larger clone lies one base from this, so it may be a read error. The chain employs TRBV2 and TRBJ2-2; 7 bases line up with TRBD1. The CDR3 loop spans 17 amino acids. V lost 4 bases, J lost 4 bases, and 12 bases stayed unmatched. The germline CDR1 and CDR2 sequences are SNHLY and FYNNEI. The CDR3 loop is CASSGPLTGRGTGELFF. CDR3 DNA: TGTGCCAGCAGTGGTCCCCTGACAGGGCGCGGCACCGGGGAGCTGTTTTTT. Drawing the rest from reference TRBV2 and TRBJ2-2, the complete variable domain is EPEVTQTPSHQVTQMGQEVILRCVPISNHLYFYWYRQILGQKVEFLVSFYNNEISEKSEIFDDQFSVERPDGSNFTLKIRSTKLEDSAMYFCASSGPLTGRGTGELFFGEGSRLTVL.

On this clonotype itself: At one end the junction does not follow the germline gene, possibly because of a read error. The V and J genes are TRBV6-1 and TRBJ2-2, with D maybe TRBD2 (6 bases). Germline V lookup: CDR1 MNHNS, CDR2 SASEGT. This CDR3 region has 10 residues. The CDR3: CASSAGGLFF. CDR3 bases: TGTGCCAGCAGCGCCGGGGGGCTGTTTTTT.

This clonotype was found a few times. The chain couples TRBV27 to TRBJ2-7; the match to TRBD2 covers 13 bases. With V trimmed by 5 bases and J by 4 bases, 5 bases remained unmatched. Germline V gives CDR1 MNHEY, CDR2 SMNVEV (reference sequence). CDR3 size: 15 residues. For the CDR3, the DNA is TGTGCCAGCAGTGGCGGACTAGCGGGAGTTTACGAGCAGTACTTC. It codes for CASSGGLAGVYEQYF.

A few counts support this clonotype. This chain's CDR3 is CASSPAYNTGELFF. The CDR3 bases are TGTGCCAGCAGCCCGGCCTATAACACCGGGGAGCTGTTTTTT. V and J are TRBV7-2 and TRBJ2-2; D unclear. V was clipped by 5 bases and J by 2 bases, with 9 bases between them. The CDR3 length is 14 residues. The germline gives CDR1 SGHTA, CDR2 FQGNSA.

The sample holds a few counts of this clonotype. This may be a read error, as it is one base from a much larger clone. CDR3 bases: TGTGCCAGCAGCCAAAGGGGCGAGCTGTACTTC. Protein: CASSQRGELYF. The genes are TRBV3-1 and TRBJ2-7, with D possibly TRBD1 on 5 matching bases. The CDR3 length is 11 residues. The germline V gene has CDR1 LGHDT and CDR2 YNNKEL (reference sequence).

This clonotype has a handful of counts. CDR3 coding DNA: TGCGCCAGCAGCCAAGTGGGCAGGTTTTACGAGCAGTACTTC. Protein product: CASSQVGRFYEQYF. This rearrangement joins TRBV4-1 to TRBJ2-7; D is undetermined. The length of the CDR3 is 14 residues. Trimming took off 1 base at V and 4 bases at J, with 11 bases between the two ends. Germline CDR1 is MGHRA and CDR2 is YSYEKL.

With respect to this clonotype: A read error may be the cause here, since a much bigger clone is one base away. The chain has TRBV7-9 and TRBJ2-3, with 11 bases lining up with TRBD2. V trimming: 5 bases; J trimming: 2 bases; junction bases outside the gene matches: 9. Germline V lookup: CDR1 SEHNR, CDR2 FQNEAQ (reference sequence). This CDR3 spans 17 amino acids. The CDR3 nucleotides read TGTGCCAGCAGCCCCCCTACGACTAGCGGGATCACAGATACGCAGTATTTT. Encoded protein: CASSPPTTSGITDTQYF.

The sample holds a few counts of this clonotype. The chain employs TRBV4-1 and TRBJ2-7; 14 nucleotides match TRBD2. Germline-derived CDR1 and CDR2 are MGHRA and YSYEKL. The ends lost 3 bases at V and 6 bases at J; junction bases unmatched: 7. This CDR3 comprises 16 residues. The CDR3 DNA sequence: TGCGCCAGCAGCCAGTCGGGACTAGCGGGAGACGGCGAGCAGTACTTC. Translated: CASSQSGLAGDGEQYF.

In its sample, this clonotype was seen a few times. The V call is TRBV19, the J call TRBJ2-3, with D maybe TRBD1 (6 bases). The germline V and J ends were trimmed by 7 bases and 2 bases, with 13 bases remaining between them. CDR3 length: 14 residues. The germline CDR1 and CDR2 sequences are LNHDA and SQIVND (reference sequence). CDR3 bases: TGTGCCAGTACCTTGACAGGAAACACAGATACGCAGTATTTT. Protein: CASTLTGNTDTQYF.

This clonotype was counted at least ten times. This chain connects TRBV7-9 to TRBJ2-7; no definite D call. This CDR3 is 13 amino acids long. Germline V lookup: CDR1 SEHNR, CDR2 FQNEAQ (reference sequence). Trimming stripped 1 base from V and 7 bases from J, with 11 bases between. The CDR3 loop reads CASSLGGIREQYF. The CDR3 DNA follows: TGTGCCAGCAGCTTAGGGGGTATACGGGAGCAGTACTTC.

This clonotype was counted between two and nine times. The chain carries TRBV11-2 and TRBJ1-4; TRBD1 matches at 9 bases. The trim removed 1 base at V and 8 bases at J, leaving 8 bases unmatched. CDR3 length: 16 amino acids. Per the germline V gene, CDR1 is SGHAT and CDR2 is FQNNGV. CDR3 amino acids: CASSLAAGQGGEKLFF. The CDR3 DNA is TGTGCCAGCAGCTTAGCCGCGGGACAGGGTGGAGAAAAACTGTTTTTT.

This clonotype was observed a handful of times. V gene TRBV27 combines with J gene TRBJ2-5; possibly TRBD2 for D (5 bases). Germline V gene data show CDR1 as MNHEY and CDR2 as SMNVEV (reference sequence). The CDR3 has 11 residues. Trimming left V 5 bases short and J 11 bases short, with 12 bases between. The CDR3 sequence is CASSLTSCQYF. The CDR3 DNA follows: TGTGCCAGCAGTCTTACTAGTTGTCAGTACTTC.

Ten or more counts support this clonotype. The V and J genes are TRBV18 and TRBJ2-5, with 10 bases that match TRBD2. Germline V CDR1 and CDR2: KGHSH, LQKENI. This CDR3 is 15 amino acids long. Losses at the gene ends were 1 base for V and 4 bases for J; bases not matched to a gene: 3. For the CDR3, the DNA is TGTGCCAGCTCACCACAGCGGGAGGGCCGAGAGACCCAGTACTTC. Protein sequence: CASSPQREGRETQYF.